This T cell receptor (beta chain) emerged from a study of T cell responses to AZD1222 COVID-19 vaccine. Notes on the study in general: Baseline antibody screening turned up just six seropositive AZD1222 recipients.

On this clone itself: Its antigen is as yet unknown.

This CDR3 is built from 13 residues. V was clipped by 0 bases and J by 4 bases, with 9 bases between them. CDR1 is GTSNPN and CDR2 is SVGIG in the germline V gene (reference sequence). Measured with immunoSEQ multiplex PCR; TCRdb has only the in-frame clones, and not every one. The sample has about 97,000 clones; more than 85% are singletons. This receptor was identified in an adult in good health. The V gene is TRBV30, the J gene TRBJ1-2; D perhaps matches TRBD1 (5 bases). This specimen consisted of peripheral blood, obtained on day 0 of AZD1222 vaccination. The CDR3 sequence is CAWSVRGIYGYTF. CDR3 in DNA: TGTGCCTGGAGTGTCCGGGGGATCTATGGCTACACCTTC.